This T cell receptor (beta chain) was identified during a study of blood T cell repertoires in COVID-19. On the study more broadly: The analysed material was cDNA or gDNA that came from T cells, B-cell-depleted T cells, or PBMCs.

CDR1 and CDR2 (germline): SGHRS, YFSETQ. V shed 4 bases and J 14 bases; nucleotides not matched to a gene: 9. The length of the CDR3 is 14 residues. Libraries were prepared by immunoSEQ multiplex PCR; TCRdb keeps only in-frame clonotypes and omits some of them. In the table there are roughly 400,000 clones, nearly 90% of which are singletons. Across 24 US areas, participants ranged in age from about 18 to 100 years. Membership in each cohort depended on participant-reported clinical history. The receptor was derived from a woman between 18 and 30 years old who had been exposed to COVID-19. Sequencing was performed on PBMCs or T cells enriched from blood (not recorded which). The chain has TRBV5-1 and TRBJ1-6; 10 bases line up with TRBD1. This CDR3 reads CASSLGQGRDTLHF. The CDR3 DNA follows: TGCGCCAGCAGCCTGGGACAGGGGCGAGATACCCTCCACTTT.